The text below deals with one TCR beta chain. The antigen remains unidentified. This sample is part of a study of blood T cells in healthy people across ages. Then a second PCR, running roughly 7 to 11 cycles, was carried out with a sample-barcoded 5' primer and a J-beta primer mix. Each cDNA molecule was tagged by a template-switch adaptor with 12 random nucleotides. CDR3-containing paired-end reads numbering at least 2.5 million came from each sample. TCRdb reprocessed the 5' RACE reads with MiXCR, giving one entry per CDR3 protein. The sample lists about 1.4 million distinct CDR3 sequences; 55% to 75% were seen once. Ranging in age from roughly 6 to 90, the donors were healthy Caucasian individuals from Russia. Study observations and caveats: Correlation between TCR beta diversity and naive T cell percentage was strong.

Germline assignment: CDR1 ENHRY and CDR2 SYGVKD. The V gene end was trimmed by 4 bases and the J gene end by 1 base; junction bases not matched to a gene: 3. CDR3 length: 14 amino acids. The specimen was blood. This receptor was taken from a man between 18 and 35 years old in good health. V and J are TRBV10-3 and TRBJ1-1, with 7 bases matching TRBD1. CDR3 region: CAISAGTENTEAFF. The DNA of the CDR3 is TGTGCCATCAGTGCCGGGACAGAGAACACTGAAGCTTTCTTT.